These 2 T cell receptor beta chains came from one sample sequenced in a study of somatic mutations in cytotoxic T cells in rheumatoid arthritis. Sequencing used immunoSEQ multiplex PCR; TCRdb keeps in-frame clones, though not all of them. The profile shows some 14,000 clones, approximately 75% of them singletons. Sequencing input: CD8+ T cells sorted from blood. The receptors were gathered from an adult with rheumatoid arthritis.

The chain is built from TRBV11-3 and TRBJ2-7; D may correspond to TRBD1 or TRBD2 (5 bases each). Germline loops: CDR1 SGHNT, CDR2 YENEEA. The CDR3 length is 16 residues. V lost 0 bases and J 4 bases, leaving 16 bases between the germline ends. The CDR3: CASSLDGAATRYEQYF. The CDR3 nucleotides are TGTGCCAGCAGCTTAGATGGGGCAGCCACTAGGTACGAGCAGTACTTC.

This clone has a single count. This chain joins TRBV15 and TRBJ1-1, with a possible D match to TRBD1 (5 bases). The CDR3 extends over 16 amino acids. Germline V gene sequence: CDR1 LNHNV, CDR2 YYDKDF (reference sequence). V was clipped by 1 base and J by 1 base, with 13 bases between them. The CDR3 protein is CATSRGPGTPNTEAFF. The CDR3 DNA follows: TGTGCCACCAGCAGAGGACCCGGGACCCCGAACACTGAAGCTTTCTTT.